The 8 T cell receptor beta chains presented below share a single source sample, sequenced in a study of cytotoxic CD8 clonotypes in ibrutinib-treated CLL. TCRdb's table, derived via immunoSEQ multiplex PCR, lists solely in-frame clones and lacks some. The sample shows roughly 52,000 clones, 45% to 55% of them seen only once. Specimen: PBMCs, collected after 12 months of ibrutinib treatment. These TCRs come from a human donor with chronic lymphocytic leukemia.

This rearrangement joins TRBV9 to TRBJ2-1; D call uncertain. Trimming removed 0 bases from V and 8 bases from J, with 18 bases in between. Germline CDR1 is SGDLS and CDR2 is YYNGEE. CDR3 length equals 16 residues. The CDR3 reads CASSVVLGQGFDEQFF. DNA of the CDR3: TGTGCCAGCAGCGTAGTGTTAGGTCAAGGTTTCGATGAGCAGTTCTTC.

V usage is TRBV5-1 and J usage is TRBJ2-2; D might be TRBD1 (5 bases). The germline gives CDR1 SGHRS, CDR2 YFSETQ. The CDR3 has 16 residues. V shed 0 bases and J shed 7 bases, with 16 bases lying between them. CDR3 amino acids: CASSLAVTQGIGELFF. The CDR3 DNA sequence: TGCGCCAGCAGCTTGGCGGTTACCCAGGGCATCGGGGAGCTGTTTTTT. The full variable domain, completed using reference TRBV5-1 and TRBJ2-2, is KAGVTQTPRYLIKTRGQQVTLSCSPISGHRSVSWYQQTPGQGLQFLFEYFSETQRNKGNFPGRFSGRQFSNSRSEMNVSTLELGDSALYLCASSLAVTQGIGELFFGEGSRLTVL.

This rearrangement joins TRBV27 to TRBJ2-3; a weak D match, TRBD2 (5 bases). CDR3 length equals 14 residues. Germline V lookup: CDR1 MNHEY, CDR2 SMNVEV (reference sequence). V was clipped by 2 bases and J by 3 bases, with 9 bases between them. The CDR3 is CASSLTSNTDTQYF. CDR3 in DNA: TGTGCCAGCAGTTTAACTAGTAATACAGATACGCAGTATTTT.

To note about this clone: This sample includes further DNA sequences coding for the same CDR3. The chain uses TRBV2 and TRBJ2-1; no firm D call. Germline V gives CDR1 SNHLY, CDR2 FYNNEI. The CDR3 length is 11 residues. V was shortened by 4 bases and J by 4 bases, with 2 bases between the two germline ends. The CDR3 coding sequence is TGTGCCAGCAGTGGGTACAATGAGCAGTTCTTC. Translating it yields CASSGYNEQFF.

CDR3 in DNA: TGCGCCAGCAGCTTGGGACAGATACTATCACCCCTCCACTTT. Translating gives CASSLGQILSPLHF. The chain is built from TRBV5-1 and TRBJ1-6, with D possibly being TRBD1 (5 bases). The CDR3 sequence is 14 residues long. The V gene lost 0 bases and the J gene lost 10 bases, with 11 bases spanning the gap. Germline CDR1 is SGHRS and CDR2 is YFSETQ.

The chain is built from TRBV28 and TRBJ1-5; 7 nucleotides align to TRBD1. CDR1 is MDHEN and CDR2 is SYDVKM in the germline V gene. The CDR3 totals 16 residues. J gave up 4 bases and V 3 bases, and 9 bases lay outside the gene matches. CDR3 amino acids: CASSFGSYRGNQPQHF. The CDR3 DNA is TGTGCCAGCAGTTTCGGGTCTTACAGGGGAAATCAGCCCCAGCATTTT.

This clone was seen a single time. The J gene is TRBJ2-2, the V gene TRBV11-2, with 10 bases that match TRBD2. Per the germline V gene, CDR1 is SGHAT and CDR2 is FQNNGV. After removal of 5 bases from V and 6 bases from J, the junction contained 9 bases not matched to a gene. This CDR3 comprises 16 residues. The CDR3 reads CASSPSSGSVSGELFF. CDR3 in DNA: TGTGCCAGCAGCCCTTCTAGCGGGAGTGTATCCGGGGAGCTGTTTTTT.

V gene TRBV15 combines with J gene TRBJ1-4; no firm D call. V was trimmed by 4 bases and J by 4 bases, leaving 16 bases between them. The CDR3 runs to 16 residues. Germline V CDR1 and CDR2: LNHNV, YYDKDF (reference sequence). As DNA, the CDR3 is TGTGCCACCAGCAAGGGTCGGGGATTGTTTAATGAAAAACTGTTTTTT. Amino acid sequence: CATSKGRGLFNEKLFF.